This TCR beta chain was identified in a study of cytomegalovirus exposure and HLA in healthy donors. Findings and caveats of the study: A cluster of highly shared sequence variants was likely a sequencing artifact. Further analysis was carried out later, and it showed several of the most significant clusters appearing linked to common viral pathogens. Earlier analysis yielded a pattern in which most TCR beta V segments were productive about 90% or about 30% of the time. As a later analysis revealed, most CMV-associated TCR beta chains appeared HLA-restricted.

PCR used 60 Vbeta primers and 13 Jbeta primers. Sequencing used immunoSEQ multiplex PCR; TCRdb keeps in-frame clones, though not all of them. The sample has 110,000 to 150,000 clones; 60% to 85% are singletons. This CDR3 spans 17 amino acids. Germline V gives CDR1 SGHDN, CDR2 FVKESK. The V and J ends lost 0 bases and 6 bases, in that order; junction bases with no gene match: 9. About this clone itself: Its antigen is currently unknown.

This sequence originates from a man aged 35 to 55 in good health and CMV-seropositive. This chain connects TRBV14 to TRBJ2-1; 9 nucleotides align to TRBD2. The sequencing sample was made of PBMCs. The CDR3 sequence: CASSQDKSLAGVNEQFF. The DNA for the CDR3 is TGTGCCAGCAGCCAAGATAAGTCCTTAGCGGGGGTCAATGAGCAGTTCTTC.